This T cell receptor (beta chain) was identified in a study of regulatory T cells in long-lasting Graves disease. Study-level results: A limited number of samples was an acknowledged limitation. Fewer public clonotypes were shared by new patients (approximately 970) than by persistent patients (about 2,500).

As regards this clonotype: Antigen: not known. Given a far larger clone just one base away, this is likely a sequencing read error. The conserved final phenylalanine or tryptophan is absent from the CDR3, which likely points to a read error.

The CDR3 runs to 15 residues. Trimming cost V 3 bases and J 4 bases, with 15 bases left between them. CDR1 and CDR2 from the germline V gene are SGHTA and FQGNSA. Time point meaning: newly diagnosed GD, antithyroid drugs for less than 3 months. Making the TCR library involved RNA that had been extracted from PBMCs. The TCR beta library used iRepertoire HTBI primers with Arm-PCR amplification of CDR3. TCRdb itself ran the multiplex PCR reads through MiXCR, one entry per CDR3 protein. The sample lists about 240,000 distinct CDR3 sequences, about 19% seen once, with 11% to 15% in the top ten. The chain has TRBV7-2 and TRBJ1-2, with D possibly being TRBD1 (5 bases). The clonotype was recovered from a female donor with Graves disease. The source material was peripheral blood mononuclear cells (PBMCs), sampled at new diagnosis, from a patient treated with antithyroid drugs. CDR3 protein: CASSFEGPRSYGYTL. DNA for the CDR3: TGTGCCAGCAGCTTTGAGGGACCTAGATCCTATGGCTACACCCTC.